These 5 T cell receptor beta chains were all obtained from the same sample, sequenced in a study of blood T cells in healthy people across ages. A second PCR, run for 7 to 11 cycles, used a sample-barcoded 5' primer plus a J-beta primer mix. One entry per CDR3 protein, called by TCRdb with MiXCR from the 5' RACE reads. Of some 1,500,000 distinct CDR3 sequences detected, approximately 43% appear once; the ten largest clones hold about 3.8%. The source material was blood. These receptors came from a woman aged 18-29 years in good health.

The rearrangement uses TRBV5-1 and TRBJ2-3; D unresolved. V was cut by 3 bases and J by 0 bases, with 17 bases left in between. The CDR3 spans 17 residues. CDR1 and CDR2 (germline): SGHRS, YFSETQ. The CDR3 loop is CASSSTALAESTDTQYF. CDR3 sequence (DNA): TGCGCCAGCAGCTCGACCGCCTTGGCGGAGAGCACAGATACGCAGTATTTT.

In this sample, this clonotype turned up a few times. The chain recombines TRBV4-3 with TRBJ1-6; D gene ambiguous. V was shortened by 3 bases and J by 10 bases, with 19 bases between the two germline ends. This CDR3 is 16 amino acids long. Per germline, CDR1 LGHNA and CDR2 YSLEER. CDR3 sequence reads: CASSQKAGFEGSPLHF. CDR3 coding DNA: TGCGCCAGCAGCCAGAAGGCGGGGTTTGAAGGATCACCCCTCCACTTT.

This chain connects TRBV20-1 to TRBJ2-7; 9 bases match TRBD1. Germline CDR1 reads DFQATT; CDR2 reads SNEGSKA (reference sequence). V shed 2 bases and J 0 bases; nucleotides not matched to a gene: 2. The CDR3 totals 14 residues. The CDR3 spells CSARWDRASYEQYF. CDR3 nucleotides: TGCAGTGCTAGATGGGACAGGGCCTCCTACGAGCAGTACTTC.

In this sample, this clonotype turned up a few times. The V gene is TRBV28, the J gene TRBJ2-1, with 8 nucleotides matching TRBD1. After removal of 6 bases from V and 0 bases from J, the junction contained 10 bases not matched to a gene. Germline CDR1 MDHEN, CDR2 SYDVKM. This CDR3 contains 17 residues. For the CDR3, the DNA is TGTGCCAGCAGCCCCCCGGACAGGGTCAGCTCCTACAATGAGCAGTTCTTC. Amino acid sequence: CASSPPDRVSSYNEQFF.

CDR3 DNA sequence: TGCGCCAGCAGCCAAGATCTGGCCAGGGGGGATCAGCCCCAGCATTTT. It codes for CASSQDLARGDQPQHF. This sequence joins TRBV4-1 and TRBJ1-5; TRBD1 matches at 7 bases. Germline-derived CDR1 and CDR2 are MGHRA and YSYEKL. CDR3 length equals 16 residues. The V segment lost 0 bases and the J segment 5 bases; nucleotides outside the gene matches: 7.